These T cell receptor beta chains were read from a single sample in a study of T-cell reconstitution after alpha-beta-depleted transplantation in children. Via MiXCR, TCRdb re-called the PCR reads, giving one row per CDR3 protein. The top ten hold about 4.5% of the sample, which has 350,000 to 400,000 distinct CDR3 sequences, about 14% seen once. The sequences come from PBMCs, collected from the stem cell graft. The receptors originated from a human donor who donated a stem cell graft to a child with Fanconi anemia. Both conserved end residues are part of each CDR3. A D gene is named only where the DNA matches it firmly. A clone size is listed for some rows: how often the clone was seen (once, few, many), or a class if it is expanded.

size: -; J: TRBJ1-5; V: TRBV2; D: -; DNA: TGTGCCAGCAGCCCCGTGGGGGGAAGAAGCAATCAGCCCCAGCATTTT; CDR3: CASSPVGGRSNQPQHF
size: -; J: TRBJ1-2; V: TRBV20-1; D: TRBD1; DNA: TGCAGTGCTTTGACAGGGGACTATGGCTACACCTTC; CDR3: CSALTGDYGYTF
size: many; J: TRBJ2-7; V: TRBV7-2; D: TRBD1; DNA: TGTGCCAGCAGCTTAGGGAGGGGACAGGCTCTTCTGTTC; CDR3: CASSLGRGQALLF
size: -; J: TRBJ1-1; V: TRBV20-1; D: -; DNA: TGCAGTGCTAGTAGGACCACTGAAGCTTTCTTT; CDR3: CSASRTTEAFF
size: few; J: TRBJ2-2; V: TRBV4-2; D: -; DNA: TGTGCCAGCAGCCAAGAGTGGGGTTTGAGGGGGGAGCTGTTTTTT; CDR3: CASSQEWGLRGELFF
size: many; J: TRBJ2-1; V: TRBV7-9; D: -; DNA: TGTGCCAGCAGCTTAACGTCTCTTGGTGGGAATGAGCAGTTCTTC; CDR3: CASSLTSLGGNEQFF
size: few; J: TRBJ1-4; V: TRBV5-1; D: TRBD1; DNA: TGCGCCAGCCACGGGGGACAGGGTAACGAAAAACTGTTTTTT; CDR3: CASHGGQGNEKLFF
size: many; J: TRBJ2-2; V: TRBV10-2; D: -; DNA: TGCGCCGGAGGGGAGGCCGCGAACACCGGGGAGCTGTTTTTT; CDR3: CAGGEAANTGELFF
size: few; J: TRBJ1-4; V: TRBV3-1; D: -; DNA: TGTGCCAGCAGCCTAATACAGGGCGAAAAACTGTTTTTT; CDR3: CASSLIQGEKLFF
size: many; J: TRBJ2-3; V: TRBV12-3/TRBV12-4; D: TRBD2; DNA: TGTGCCAGCAGTTCCAGTAGCGGGGCCTGGGGGACGCAGTATTTT; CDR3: CASSSSSGAWGTQYF
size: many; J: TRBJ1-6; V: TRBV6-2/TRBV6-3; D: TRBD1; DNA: TGTGCCAGCACCGGGACAGGGGGCCCACCCCTCCACTTT; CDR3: CASTGTGGPPLHF
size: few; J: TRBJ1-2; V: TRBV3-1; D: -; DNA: TGTGCCAGCAGCCAGAGATCAATTTATGGCTACACCTTC; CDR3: CASSQRSIYGYTF
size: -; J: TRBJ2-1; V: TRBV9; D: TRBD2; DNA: TGTGCCAGCAGCGTCGGGCTTCGGCTAGCGGGGGGGCCTGTCAATGAGCAGTTCTTC; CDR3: CASSVGLRLAGGPVNEQFF
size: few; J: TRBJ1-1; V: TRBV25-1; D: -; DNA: TGTGCCAGCAGTGACCCCGGGACCGAGGACACTGAAGCTTTCTTT; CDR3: CASSDPGTEDTEAFF
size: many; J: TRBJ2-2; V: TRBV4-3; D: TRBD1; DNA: TGCGCCAGCAGCCACACCCCGCACAGGGGGATAGGCACCGGGGAGCTGTTTTTT; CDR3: CASSHTPHRGIGTGELFF
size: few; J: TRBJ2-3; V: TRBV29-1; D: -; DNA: TGCAGCGTCGATGGAGCCACAGATACGCAGTATTTT; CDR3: CSVDGATDTQYF
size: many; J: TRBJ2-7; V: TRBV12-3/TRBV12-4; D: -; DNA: TGTGCCAGCAGTTTTGTCTCCTACGAGCAGTACTTC; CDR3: CASSFVSYEQYF
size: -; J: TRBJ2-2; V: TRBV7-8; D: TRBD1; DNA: TGTGCCAGCAGCCTCAGACAGGGCCAAGGGAACACCGGGGAGCTGTTTTTT; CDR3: CASSLRQGQGNTGELFF
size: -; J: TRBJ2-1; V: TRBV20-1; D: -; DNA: TGCAGTGCTCCCGATTACAATGAGCAGTTCTTC; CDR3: CSAPDYNEQFF
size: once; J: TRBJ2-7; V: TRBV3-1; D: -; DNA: TGTGCCAGCAGCCAAGATTCAATCGGTATCTACGAGCAGTACTTC; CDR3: CASSQDSIGIYEQYF
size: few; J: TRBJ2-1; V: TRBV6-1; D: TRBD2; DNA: TGTGCCAGCAGTCCTGGGACTAGCGGGGGGAATTCCTACAATGAGCAGTTCTTC; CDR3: CASSPGTSGGNSYNEQFF
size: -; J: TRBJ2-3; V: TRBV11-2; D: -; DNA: TGTGCCAGCAGCCGCCTGGTGGGCCCAGATACGCAGTATTTT; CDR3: CASSRLVGPDTQYF
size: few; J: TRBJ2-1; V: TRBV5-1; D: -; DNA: TGCGCCAGCAGCTTGGTCTCCGGGACGGATTACAATGAGCAGTTCTTC; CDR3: CASSLVSGTDYNEQFF
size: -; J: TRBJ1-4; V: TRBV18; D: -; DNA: TGTGCCAGCTCACCACGGGCAGAGTTTAATGAAAAACTGTTTTTT; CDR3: CASSPRAEFNEKLFF